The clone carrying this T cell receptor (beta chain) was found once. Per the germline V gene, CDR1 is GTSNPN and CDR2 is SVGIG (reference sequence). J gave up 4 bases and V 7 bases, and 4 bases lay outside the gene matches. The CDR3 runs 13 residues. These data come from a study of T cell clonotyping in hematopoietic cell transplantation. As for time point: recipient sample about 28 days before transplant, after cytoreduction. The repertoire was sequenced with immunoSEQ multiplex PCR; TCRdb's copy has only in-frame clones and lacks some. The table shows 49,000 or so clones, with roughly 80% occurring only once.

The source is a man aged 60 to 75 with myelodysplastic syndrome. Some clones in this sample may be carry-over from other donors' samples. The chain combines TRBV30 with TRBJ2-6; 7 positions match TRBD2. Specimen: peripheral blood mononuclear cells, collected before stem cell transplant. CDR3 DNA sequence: TGTGCCTTACGGGGGGACGGGGCCAACGTCCTGACTTTC. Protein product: CALRGDGANVLTF.